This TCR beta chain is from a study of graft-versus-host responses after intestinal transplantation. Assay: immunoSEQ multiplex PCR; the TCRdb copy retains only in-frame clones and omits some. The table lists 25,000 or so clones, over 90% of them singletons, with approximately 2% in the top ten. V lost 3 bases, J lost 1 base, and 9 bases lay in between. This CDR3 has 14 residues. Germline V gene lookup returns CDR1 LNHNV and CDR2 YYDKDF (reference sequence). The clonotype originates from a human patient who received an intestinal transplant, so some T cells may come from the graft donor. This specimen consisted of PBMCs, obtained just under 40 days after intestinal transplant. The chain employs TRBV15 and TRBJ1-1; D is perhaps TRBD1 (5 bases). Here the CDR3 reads CATSSITGNTEAFF. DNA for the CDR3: TGTGCCACCAGCAGTATTACAGGGAACACTGAAGCTTTCTTT. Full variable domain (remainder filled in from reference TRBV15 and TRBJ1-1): DAMVIQNPRYQVTQFGKPVTLSCSQTLNHNVMYWYQQKSSQAPKLLFHYYDKDFNNEADTPDNFQSRRPNTSFCFLDIRSPGLGDTAMYLCATSSITGNTEAFFGQGTRLTVV.